Following are 24 T cell receptor beta chains from one sample sequenced in a study of OX40 agonist ivuxolimab in advanced cancers. TCRdb keeps only in-frame clones here, not all; method: immunoSEQ multiplex PCR. The sample lists tens of thousands of clones; 80% were seen once. The material sequenced was CD4+ or CD8+ T cells sorted from blood, taken in a trial of the OX40 agonist ivuxolimab. Source of these receptors: an adult with an advanced solid tumor such as melanoma, head and neck, liver or kidney cancer.

The V call is TRBV5-4, the J call TRBJ2-3; no definite D call. The V end was cut by 0 bases, the J end by 3 bases, with 8 bases between. The germline CDR1 and CDR2 sequences are SGHNT and YYREEE (reference sequence). The CDR3 sequence is 14 residues long. DNA for the CDR3: TGTGCCAGCAGCTTGGGTCGAGCGACAGATACGCAGTATTTT. Translation: CASSLGRATDTQYF.

The chain joins TRBV2 to TRBJ2-3; no firm D call. The V and J ends lost 7 bases and 2 bases respectively, with 7 bases between them. The CDR3 length is 12 residues. Germline CDR1 SNHLY, CDR2 FYNNEI. CDR3 nucleotides: TGTGCCAGCACGGCATACACAGATACGCAGTATTTT. Translating it yields CASTAYTDTQYF.

The CDR3 loop reads CASSQAGQGNHSPLHF. The CDR3 DNA sequence: TGCGCCAGCAGCCAGGCTGGACAGGGGAATCATTCACCCCTCCACTTT. This chain joins TRBV4-3 and TRBJ1-6; 9 nucleotides match TRBD1. The V and J ends lost 3 bases and 8 bases, in that order; junction bases with no gene match: 8. CDR1 and CDR2 (germline): LGHNA, YSLEER. CDR3 length: 16 amino acids.

The rearrangement links TRBV7-2 to TRBJ1-1, with D unclear. The germline V gene encodes CDR1 SGHTA and CDR2 FQGNSA. V was cut by 1 base and J by 4 bases, with 10 bases left in between. CDR3 size: 14 residues. The CDR3 sequence: CASSLESRGTEAFF. The CDR3, as DNA: TGTGCCAGCAGCTTAGAATCCCGGGGCACTGAAGCTTTCTTT.

The chain recombines TRBV18 with TRBJ2-1; weak D call: TRBD1 (6 bases). Germline CDR1 is KGHSH and CDR2 is LQKENI. The CDR3 contains 15 residues. Trimming cost V 3 bases and J 5 bases, with 14 bases left between them. CDR3 DNA: TGTGCCAGCTCACCGGGGGCAGAGGGGCACAATGAGCAGTTCTTC. Its translation: CASSPGAEGHNEQFF.

This rearrangement joins TRBV6-5 to TRBJ2-7, with D uncertain. The V end lost 11 bases, the J end lost 2 bases, and 16 bases lay between the germline ends. This CDR3 region has 13 residues. Germline CDR1 is MNHEY and CDR2 is SVGAGI. CDR3 DNA sequence: TGTGCCGCGAATGGGCCAGTAGCCTACGAGCAGTACTTC. Protein sequence: CAANGPVAYEQYF.

The chain's CDR3 is CASSIGQSNEQFF. The CDR3 DNA sequence: TGTGCCAGTAGTATCGGACAGAGCAATGAGCAGTTCTTC. The chain carries TRBV19 and TRBJ2-1; D might be TRBD1 (6 bases). Germline V lookup: CDR1 LNHDA, CDR2 SQIVND (reference sequence). The CDR3 length is 13 residues. Trimming removed 3 bases from V and 6 bases from J, with 9 bases in between.

In its sample, this clone was seen once. This chain links TRBV10-3 with TRBJ1-5; D is ambiguous. The CDR3 covers 13 residues. With 0 bases removed from V and 10 bases from J, the gap between germline ends came to 10 bases. Per germline, CDR1 ENHRY and CDR2 SYGVKD. The DNA of the CDR3 is TGTGCCATCAGTGAGTCGGTCAGAAACCCCCAGCATTTT. This gives the protein CAISESVRNPQHF.

The genes are TRBV2 and TRBJ1-1, with D maybe TRBD1 (5 bases). V lost 6 bases, J lost 5 bases, and 19 bases lay in between. Germline V gives CDR1 SNHLY, CDR2 FYNNEI. The CDR3 runs to 15 residues. DNA of the CDR3: TGTGCCAGCAGGCCCTTGGGGGGAGTGGGGACTGAAGCTTTCTTT. Translating gives CASRPLGGVGTEAFF.

This chain connects TRBV6-1 to TRBJ2-3; D perhaps matches TRBD1 (5 bases). The CDR3 consists of 16 residues. CDR1 is MNHNS and CDR2 is SASEGT in the germline V gene. The V end lost 3 bases, the J end lost 0 bases, and 13 bases lay between the germline ends. CDR3 sequence: CASSELGHASTDTQYF. CDR3 nucleotides: TGTGCCAGCAGTGAGCTCGGACATGCTAGCACAGATACGCAGTATTTT.

This clone came up once. The J gene is TRBJ2-5, the V gene TRBV5-1; TRBD2 agrees at 10 bases. CDR1 is SGHRS, CDR2 YFSETQ, per germline. J was trimmed by 0 bases and V by 2 bases; bases with no gene match: 1. The CDR3 is 15 residues long. CDR3 loop: CASSLAGGYQETQYF. The CDR3 DNA follows: TGCGCCAGCAGCTTAGCGGGGGGGTACCAAGAGACCCAGTACTTC.

This CDR3 is CASSTGTGVGQPQHF. CDR3 coding DNA: TGTGCCAGCAGTACCGGGACAGGGGTGGGACAGCCCCAGCATTTT. V and J are TRBV27 and TRBJ1-5; 10 nucleotides agree with TRBD1. The V segment lost 5 bases and the J segment 7 bases; nucleotides outside the gene matches: 8. The CDR3 spans 15 residues. Germline CDR1 MNHEY, CDR2 SMNVEV (reference sequence).

The CDR3 is CAWSVMGQLFF. The CDR3 DNA follows: TGTGCCTGGAGTGTAATGGGACAGCTGTTTTTT. The rearrangement links TRBV30 to TRBJ1-4, with 7 bases fitting TRBD1. Trimming removed 0 bases from V and 14 bases from J; junction bases left unmatched: 3. Germline CDR1 GTSNPN, CDR2 SVGIG (reference sequence). The CDR3 has 11 residues.

This clone was recorded a few times. The chain recombines TRBV6-6 with TRBJ1-4; TRBD1 matches 8 bases. This CDR3 contains 14 residues. Germline-derived CDR1 and CDR2 are MNHNY and SVGAGI (reference sequence). J lost 8 bases, V lost 6 bases, and 8 bases had no gene match. This chain's CDR3 is CASRTGTGKEKLFF. The CDR3 bases are TGTGCCAGCAGGACCGGGACAGGAAAGGAAAAACTGTTTTTT.

This chain uses TRBV6-1 with TRBJ1-6; 7 bases map to TRBD1. Germline lookup yields CDR1 MNHNS and CDR2 SASEGT. V gave up 3 bases and J gave up 6 bases; unmatched junction bases: 5. The CDR3 is 15 amino acids. The CDR3: CASSERGLGNSPLHF. CDR3 nucleotides: TGTGCCAGCAGTGAGAGGGGGCTCGGTAATTCACCCCTCCACTTT.

This sequence joins TRBV5-8 and TRBJ2-1, with 7 bases lining up with TRBD2. The CDR3 runs 13 residues. The V and J ends lost 4 bases and 3 bases, in that order; junction bases with no gene match: 1. The germline CDR1 and CDR2 sequences are SGHTS and YDEGEE. The CDR3 DNA reads as TGTGCCAGCAGCCGGGACTACTACAATGAGCAGTTCTTC. It codes for CASSRDYYNEQFF.

The J gene is TRBJ2-7, the V gene TRBV30; a possible D gene is TRBD1 (6 bases). The V end was cut by 0 bases, the J end by 13 bases, with 13 bases between. Per the germline V gene, CDR1 is GTSNPN and CDR2 is SVGIG (reference sequence). CDR3 length: 11 amino acids. CDR3 DNA sequence: TGTGCCTGGAGTGTACAGGGAGTGCTCTACTTC. Translating it yields CAWSVQGVLYF.

The V call is TRBV29-1, the J call TRBJ2-1; weak D call: TRBD1 (6 bases). This CDR3 comprises 16 residues. CDR1 is SQVTM and CDR2 is ANQGSEA in the germline V gene. Trimming pared 7 bases from V and 1 base from J, leaving 20 bases between. CDR3 DNA sequence: TGCAGCGCCCTTACCAGGGGAAGAGGATCCTACAATGAGCAGTTCTTC. Amino acid sequence: CSALTRGRGSYNEQFF.

This clone appeared once. This chain links TRBV5-1 with TRBJ1-1; D gene uncertain. Germline values: CDR1 SGHRS, CDR2 YFSETQ. V was shortened by 6 bases and J by 5 bases, with 14 bases between the two germline ends. The CDR3 covers 13 residues. The CDR3 region has the DNA TGCGCCAGCATCCCAGACATGGGGACTGAAGCTTTCTTT. It is translated as CASIPDMGTEAFF.

The sample holds a few counts of this clone. The V gene is TRBV5-5, the J gene TRBJ1-6; tentatively, D is TRBD1 (6 bases). The V and J ends lost 4 bases and 9 bases respectively, with 20 bases between them. The CDR3 loop spans 16 amino acids. Germline values: CDR1 SGHKS, CDR2 YYEKEE (reference sequence). The CDR3 nucleotides are TGTGCCAGCAGCCTAACCCCGACAGGCCTTGGTTCACCCCTCCACTTT. Translating it yields CASSLTPTGLGSPLHF.

The V gene is TRBV7-2, the J gene TRBJ1-3; a weak D match, TRBD1 (5 bases). The CDR3 runs to 15 residues. In germline, CDR1 is SGHTA, CDR2 FQGNSA. Trimming removed 0 bases from V and 4 bases from J, with 10 bases in between. CDR3 amino acids: CASSLAGTDGNTIYF. CDR3 nucleotide sequence: TGTGCCAGCAGCTTAGCGGGGACTGACGGAAACACCATATATTTT.

The chain carries TRBV28 and TRBJ2-7, with D unclear. This CDR3 contains 12 residues. Germline CDR1 and CDR2: MDHEN and SYDVKM. Trimming pared 2 bases from V and 8 bases from J, leaving 10 bases between. The CDR3 region has the DNA TGTGCCAGCAGTTTACAAGGTCTCAAGCAGTACTTC. This gives the protein CASSLQGLKQYF.

This chain links TRBV7-2 with TRBJ2-3, with D unclear. Germline V gene sequence: CDR1 SGHTA, CDR2 FQGNSA. Trimming took 4 bases from V and 1 from J, leaving 9 bases between them. This CDR3 comprises 14 residues. CDR3 nucleotides: TGTGCCAGCAGCTCTTATGAGCGCACAGATACGCAGTATTTT. Residues: CASSSYERTDTQYF.

V is TRBV30 and J is TRBJ2-3, with D perhaps TRBD2 (7 bases). CDR1 GTSNPN and CDR2 SVGIG come from the germline V gene (reference sequence). The CDR3 runs to 15 residues. V dropped 0 bases and J dropped 6 bases, with 16 bases sitting between them. Written as DNA, the CDR3 is TGTGCCTGGAGTGTACGGCGGGGGCGTGGGGATACGCAGTATTTT. Translating it yields CAWSVRRGRGDTQYF.